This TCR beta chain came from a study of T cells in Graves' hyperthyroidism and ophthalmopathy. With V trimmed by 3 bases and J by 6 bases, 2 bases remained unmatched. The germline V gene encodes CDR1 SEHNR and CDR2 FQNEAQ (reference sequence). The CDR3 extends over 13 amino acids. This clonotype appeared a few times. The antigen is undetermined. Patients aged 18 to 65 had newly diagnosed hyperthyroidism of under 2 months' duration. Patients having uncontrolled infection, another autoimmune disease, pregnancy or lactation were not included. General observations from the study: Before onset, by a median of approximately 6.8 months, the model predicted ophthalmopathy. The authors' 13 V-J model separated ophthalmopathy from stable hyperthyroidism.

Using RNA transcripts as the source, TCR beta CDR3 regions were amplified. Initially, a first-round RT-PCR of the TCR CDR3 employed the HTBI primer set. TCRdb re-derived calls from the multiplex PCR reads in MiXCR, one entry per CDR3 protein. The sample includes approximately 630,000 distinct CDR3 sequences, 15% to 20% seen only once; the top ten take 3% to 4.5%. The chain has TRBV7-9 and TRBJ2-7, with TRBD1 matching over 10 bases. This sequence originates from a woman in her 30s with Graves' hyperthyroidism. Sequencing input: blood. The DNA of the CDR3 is TGTGCCAGCAGCTTCGACAGGGGGCGCGAGCAGTACTTC. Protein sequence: CASSFDRGREQYF.